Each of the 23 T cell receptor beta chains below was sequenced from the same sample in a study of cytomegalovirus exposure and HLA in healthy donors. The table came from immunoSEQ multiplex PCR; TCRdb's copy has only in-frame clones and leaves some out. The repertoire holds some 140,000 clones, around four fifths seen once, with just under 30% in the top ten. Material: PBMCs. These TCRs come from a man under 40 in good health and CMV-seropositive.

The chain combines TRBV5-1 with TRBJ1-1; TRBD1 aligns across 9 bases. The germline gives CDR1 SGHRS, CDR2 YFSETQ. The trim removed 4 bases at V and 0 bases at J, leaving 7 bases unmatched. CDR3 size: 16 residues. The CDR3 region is CASSVDRGLMNTEAFF. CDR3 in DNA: TGCGCCAGCAGCGTGGACAGGGGCCTCATGAACACTGAAGCTTTCTTT. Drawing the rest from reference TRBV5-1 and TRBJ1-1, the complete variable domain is KAGVTQTPRYLIKTRGQQVTLSCSPISGHRSVSWYQQTPGQGLQFLFEYFSETQRNKGNFPGRFSGRQFSNSRSEMNVSTLELGDSALYLCASSVDRGLMNTEAFFGQGTRLTVV.

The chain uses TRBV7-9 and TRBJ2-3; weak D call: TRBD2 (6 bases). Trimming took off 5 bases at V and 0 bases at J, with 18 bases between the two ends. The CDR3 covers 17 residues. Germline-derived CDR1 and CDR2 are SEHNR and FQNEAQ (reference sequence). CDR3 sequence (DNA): TGTGCCAGCAGCACCCAGGGAGGCCAGCGGAGCACAGATACGCAGTATTTT. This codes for CASSTQGGQRSTDTQYF.

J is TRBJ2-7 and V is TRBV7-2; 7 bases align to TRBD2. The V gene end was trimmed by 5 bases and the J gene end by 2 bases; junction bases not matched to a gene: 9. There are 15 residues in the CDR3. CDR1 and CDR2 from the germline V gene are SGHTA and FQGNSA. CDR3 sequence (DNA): TGTGCCAGCAGCCTGGGCCGTGGGGGGGCCTACGAGCAGTACTTC. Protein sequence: CASSLGRGGAYEQYF. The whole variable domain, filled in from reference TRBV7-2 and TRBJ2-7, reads GAGVSQSPSNKVTEKGKDVELRCDPISGHTALYWYRQSLGQGLEFLIYFQGNSAPDKSGLPSDRFSAERTGGSVSTLTIQRTQQEDSAVYLCASSLGRGGAYEQYFGPGTRLTVT.

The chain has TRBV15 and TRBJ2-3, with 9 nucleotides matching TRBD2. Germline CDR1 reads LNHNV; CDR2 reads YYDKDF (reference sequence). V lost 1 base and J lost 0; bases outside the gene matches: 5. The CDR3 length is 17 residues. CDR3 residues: CATSRVGGGVSTDTQYF. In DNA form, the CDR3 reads TGTGCCACCAGCAGAGTCGGCGGGGGGGTTAGCACAGATACGCAGTATTTT.

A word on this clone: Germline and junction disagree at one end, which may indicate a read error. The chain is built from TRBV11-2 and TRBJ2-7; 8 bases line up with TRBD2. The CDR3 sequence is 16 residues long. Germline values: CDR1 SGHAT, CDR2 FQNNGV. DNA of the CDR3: TGTGCCAGCAGCAGGATTTATAGCGGGATCTCCCACGAGCAGTACTTC. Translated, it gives CASSRIYSGISHEQYF.

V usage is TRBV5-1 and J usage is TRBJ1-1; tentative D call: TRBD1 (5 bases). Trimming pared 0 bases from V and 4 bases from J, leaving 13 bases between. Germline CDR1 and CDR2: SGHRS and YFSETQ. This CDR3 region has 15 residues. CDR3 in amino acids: CASSLVAGWTTEAFF. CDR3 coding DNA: TGCGCCAGCAGCTTGGTGGCAGGGTGGACCACTGAAGCTTTCTTT.

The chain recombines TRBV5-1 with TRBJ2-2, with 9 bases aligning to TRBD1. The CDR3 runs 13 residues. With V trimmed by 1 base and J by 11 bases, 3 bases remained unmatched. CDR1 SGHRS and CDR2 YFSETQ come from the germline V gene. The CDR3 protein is CASSLSGQGELFF. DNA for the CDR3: TGCGCCAGCAGCTTGTCGGGACAGGGAGAGCTGTTTTTT.

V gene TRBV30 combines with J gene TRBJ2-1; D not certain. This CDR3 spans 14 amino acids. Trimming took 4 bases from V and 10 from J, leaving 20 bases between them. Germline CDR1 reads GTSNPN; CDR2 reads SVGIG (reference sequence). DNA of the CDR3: TGTGCCTGGAAGAGAGACTCTACTCTTGGGGAGCAGTTCTTC. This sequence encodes CAWKRDSTLGEQFF.

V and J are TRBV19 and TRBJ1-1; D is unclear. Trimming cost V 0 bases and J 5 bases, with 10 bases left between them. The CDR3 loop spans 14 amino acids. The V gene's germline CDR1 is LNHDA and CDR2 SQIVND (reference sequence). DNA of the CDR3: TGTGCCAGTAGTATAGATGGGTTGAGGACTGAAGCTTTCTTT. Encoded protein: CASSIDGLRTEAFF.

The CDR3 region has the DNA TGTGCCAGCAGTTTAGACAGCCTCTACAATGAGCAGTTCTTC. It yields the protein CASSLDSLYNEQFF. The rearrangement uses TRBV6-5 and TRBJ2-1; the D gene is possibly TRBD1 (5 bases). The CDR3 extends over 14 amino acids. Trimming took 4 bases from V and 3 from J, leaving 10 bases between them. Germline-derived CDR1 and CDR2 are MNHEY and SVGAGI.

The CDR3 sequence is CASSTGGYGGNTIYF. The CDR3 coding sequence is TGTGCCAGCAGCACGGGGGGGTACGGTGGAAACACCATATATTTT. The genes are TRBV5-4 and TRBJ1-3, with a tentative D call TRBD1 (5 bases). V lost 4 bases, J lost 3 bases, and 14 bases lay in between. The length of the CDR3 is 15 residues. The V gene's germline CDR1 is SGHNT and CDR2 YYREEE (reference sequence).

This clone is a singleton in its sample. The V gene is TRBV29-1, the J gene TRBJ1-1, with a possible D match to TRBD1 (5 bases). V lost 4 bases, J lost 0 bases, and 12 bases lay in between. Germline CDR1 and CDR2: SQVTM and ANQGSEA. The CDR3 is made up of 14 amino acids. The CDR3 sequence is CSVAREGLNTEAFF. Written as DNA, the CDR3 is TGCAGCGTTGCCAGGGAGGGACTGAACACTGAAGCTTTCTTT.

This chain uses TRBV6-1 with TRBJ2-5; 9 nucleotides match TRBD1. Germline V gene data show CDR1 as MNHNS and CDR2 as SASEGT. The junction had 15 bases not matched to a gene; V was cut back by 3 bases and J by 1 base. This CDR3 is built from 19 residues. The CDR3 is CASSDAGTGWGYAQETQYF. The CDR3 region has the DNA TGTGCCAGCAGTGATGCCGGGACAGGGTGGGGGTACGCCCAAGAGACCCAGTACTTC.

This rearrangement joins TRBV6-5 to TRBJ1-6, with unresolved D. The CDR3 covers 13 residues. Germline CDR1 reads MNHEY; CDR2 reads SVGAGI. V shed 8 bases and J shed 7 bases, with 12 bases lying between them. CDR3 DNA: TGTGCCAGCCATGGGCCGACGAATTCACCCCTCCACTTT. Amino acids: CASHGPTNSPLHF.

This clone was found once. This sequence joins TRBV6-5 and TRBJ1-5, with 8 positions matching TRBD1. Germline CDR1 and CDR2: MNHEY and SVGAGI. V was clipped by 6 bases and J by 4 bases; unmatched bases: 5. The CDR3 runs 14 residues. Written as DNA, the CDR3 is TGTGCCAGCAGCGACAGGGGAATGAATCAGCCCCAGCATTTT. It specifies CASSDRGMNQPQHF.

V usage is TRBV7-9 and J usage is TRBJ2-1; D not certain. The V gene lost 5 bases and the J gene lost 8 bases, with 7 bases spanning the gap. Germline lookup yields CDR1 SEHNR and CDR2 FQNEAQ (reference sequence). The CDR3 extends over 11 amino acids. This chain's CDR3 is CASSPDYEQFF. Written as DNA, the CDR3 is TGTGCCAGCAGCCCCGACTATGAGCAGTTCTTC. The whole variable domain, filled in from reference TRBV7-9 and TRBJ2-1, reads DTGVSQNPRHKITKRGQNVTFRCDPISEHNRLYWYRQTLGQGPEFLTYFQNEAQLEKSRLLSDRFSAERPKGSFSTLEIQRTEQGDSAMYLCASSPDYEQFFGPGTRLTVL.

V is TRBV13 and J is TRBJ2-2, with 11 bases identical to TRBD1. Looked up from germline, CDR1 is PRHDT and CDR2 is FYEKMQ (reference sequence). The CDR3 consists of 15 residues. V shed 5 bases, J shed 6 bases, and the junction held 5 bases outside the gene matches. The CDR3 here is CASSQDRGRSGELFF. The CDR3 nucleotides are TGTGCCAGCAGCCAGGACAGGGGGCGGTCCGGGGAGCTGTTTTTT.

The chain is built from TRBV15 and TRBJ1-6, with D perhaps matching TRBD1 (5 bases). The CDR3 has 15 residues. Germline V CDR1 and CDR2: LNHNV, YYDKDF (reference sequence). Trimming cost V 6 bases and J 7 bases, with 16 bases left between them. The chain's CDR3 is CATSRGGIGNSPLHF. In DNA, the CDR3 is TGTGCCACCAGTAGGGGAGGGATCGGGAATTCACCCCTCCACTTT.

CDR3 sequence reads: CASSESAGLAGADTQYF. The CDR3 nucleotides are TGCGCCAGCAGTGAGTCAGCGGGACTAGCGGGAGCAGATACGCAGTATTTT. The chain links TRBV10-1 to TRBJ2-3, with 14 bases matching TRBD2. Trimming took 0 bases from V and 4 from J; bases not matched to a gene: 3. Looked up from germline, CDR1 is WNHNN and CDR2 is SYGVQD (reference sequence). CDR3 length equals 17 residues.

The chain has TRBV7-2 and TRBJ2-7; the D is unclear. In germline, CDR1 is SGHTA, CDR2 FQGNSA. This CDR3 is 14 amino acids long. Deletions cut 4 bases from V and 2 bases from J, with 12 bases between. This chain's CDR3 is CASSSSRLPYEQYF. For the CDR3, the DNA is TGTGCCAGCAGCTCAAGCCGGTTGCCCTACGAGCAGTACTTC.

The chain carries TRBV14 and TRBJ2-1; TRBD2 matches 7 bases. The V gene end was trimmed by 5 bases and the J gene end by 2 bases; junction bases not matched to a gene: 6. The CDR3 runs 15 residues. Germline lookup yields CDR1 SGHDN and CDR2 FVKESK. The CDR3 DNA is TGTGCCAGCAGCGGGCCGGGACTAACCTACAATGAGCAGTTCTTC. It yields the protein CASSGPGLTYNEQFF.

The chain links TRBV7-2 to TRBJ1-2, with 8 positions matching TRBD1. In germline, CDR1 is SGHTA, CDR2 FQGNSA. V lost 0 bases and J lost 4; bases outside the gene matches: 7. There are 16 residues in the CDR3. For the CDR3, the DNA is TGTGCCAGCAGCTTAGCGCTAGGACAGGGATTCTATGGCTACACCTTC. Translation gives CASSLALGQGFYGYTF.

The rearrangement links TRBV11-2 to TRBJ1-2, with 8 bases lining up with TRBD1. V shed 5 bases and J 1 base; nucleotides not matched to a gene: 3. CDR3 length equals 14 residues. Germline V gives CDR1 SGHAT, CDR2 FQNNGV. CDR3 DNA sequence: TGTGCCAGCAGCGTCGACAGGGGTAACTATGGCTACACCTTC. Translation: CASSVDRGNYGYTF.